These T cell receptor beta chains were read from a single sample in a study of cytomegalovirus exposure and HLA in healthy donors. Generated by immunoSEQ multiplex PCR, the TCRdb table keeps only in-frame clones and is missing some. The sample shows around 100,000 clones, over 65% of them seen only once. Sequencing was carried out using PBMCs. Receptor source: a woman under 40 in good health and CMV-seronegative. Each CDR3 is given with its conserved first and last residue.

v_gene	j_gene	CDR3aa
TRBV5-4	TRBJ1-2	CASSFRDRGLFSGYTF
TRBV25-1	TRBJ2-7	CASSEGTAYEQYF
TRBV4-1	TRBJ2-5	CASSQDFSGTLEQETQYF
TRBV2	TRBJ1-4	CASSSYNEKLFF
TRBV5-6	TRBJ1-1	CASTLRGTLMAFF
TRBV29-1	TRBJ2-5	CSVQKGTSGTQYF
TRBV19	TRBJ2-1	CASSRRSSYNEQFF
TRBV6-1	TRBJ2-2	CASSSRRADSGELFF
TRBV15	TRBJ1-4	CATSPQEGVFTEKLFF
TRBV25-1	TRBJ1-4	CASSEILTGREKLFF
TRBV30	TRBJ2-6	CAWSVRRSGANVLTF
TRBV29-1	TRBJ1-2	CSVEERPGNYGYTF
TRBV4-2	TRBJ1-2	CASSPPGETNYGYTF
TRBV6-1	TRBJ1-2	CASRELLNYGYTF
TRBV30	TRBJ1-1	CAWSIAGVSEAFF
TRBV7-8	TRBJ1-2	CASSRLSGGYGYTF
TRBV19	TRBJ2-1	CASSIGTSGSNEQFF
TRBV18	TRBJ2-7	CASSPPGLDPYEQYF
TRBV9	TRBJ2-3	CAVSSTGGFTDTQYF
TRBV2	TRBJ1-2	CASSDQQGYGYTF
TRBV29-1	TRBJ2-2	CSVVRDTGELFF
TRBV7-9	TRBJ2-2	CASSLGLAETGELFF